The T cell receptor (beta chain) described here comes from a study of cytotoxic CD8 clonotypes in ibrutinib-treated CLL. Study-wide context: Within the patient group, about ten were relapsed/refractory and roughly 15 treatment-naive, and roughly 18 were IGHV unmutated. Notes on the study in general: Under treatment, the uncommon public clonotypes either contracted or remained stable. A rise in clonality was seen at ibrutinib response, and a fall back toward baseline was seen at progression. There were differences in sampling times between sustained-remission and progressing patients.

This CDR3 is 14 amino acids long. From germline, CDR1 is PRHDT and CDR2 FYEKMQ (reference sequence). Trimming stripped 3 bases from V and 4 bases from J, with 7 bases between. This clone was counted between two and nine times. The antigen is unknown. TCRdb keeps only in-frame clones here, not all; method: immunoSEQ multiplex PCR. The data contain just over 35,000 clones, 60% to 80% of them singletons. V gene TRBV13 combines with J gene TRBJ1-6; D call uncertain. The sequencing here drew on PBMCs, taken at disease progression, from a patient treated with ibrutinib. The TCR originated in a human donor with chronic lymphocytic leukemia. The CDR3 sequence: CASSFGSYNSPLHF. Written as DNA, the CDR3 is TGTGCCAGCAGCTTCGGCAGTTATAATTCACCCCTCCACTTT.